The T cell receptor (beta chain) described here comes from a study of blood T cell repertoires in COVID-19 (dated by TCRdb to the early 2020s). About the investigation overall: Collaborator samples came from the United States, Italy and Spain and covered acute and convalescent phases of COVID-19. The samples were drawn from the first 160 participants of the ongoing ImmuneRACE study and from more than 1,000 subjects provided by 6 global collaborators. The prospective study material was composed of cDNA or gDNA derived from T cells, B-cell-depleted T cells, or PBMCs. Deeply sampled blood TCRbeta repertoires from subjects exposed to, actively infected with, or recovered from COVID-19 were included in the dataset. Where available, HLA class I and class II types were obtained from metadata supplied by the sample provider rather than from assay-based typing. The repertoires were released in a freely available public database intended as a resource for research on the immune response to SARS-CoV-2. Sample metadata almost always included a de-identified subject ID, COVID-19 status, age in years and sex.

The collaborating institutions used their own protocols to collect whole blood in K2EDTA tubes. Collaborator samples were shipped for TCRbeta analysis as frozen whole blood, isolated PBMCs, or DNA extracted from either sample type. A word on this clone: Its antigen target is currently unknown. Per-base quality was not reported, and no clone a single base away is much larger than it.

TCRbeta CDR3 regions were amplified from genomic DNA using the immunoSEQ Assay, a bias-controlled multiplex PCR. In the authors' own workflow: Nucleated cell counts per sample were estimated from amplification of reference gene primers within the assay. Sequence reads were collapsed and filtered to measure the absolute abundance of every unique TCRbeta CDR3 rearrangement. For each sample, productive Simpson clonality was calculated as the square root of Simpson's diversity index over productive rearrangements. TCRdb mirrors the immuneACCESS table, restricted to in-frame sequences. Some clones are absent from its copies; in checked studies, under half trace to an unresolved V gene, and the reason for the others is unknown. Clonal size and the V and J genes are those of that table, whereas D and trimming came from the DNA. The table for this sample lists under 130,000 clones; approximately 83% of them were counted only once. The top ten hold 3.5% to 5% of the sample.

Counted from cysteine to phenylalanine, this CDR3 has 16 amino acids. Just CDR3 DNA is preserved here, 48 bases in frame from base 1. CDR1 and CDR2 are read off the germline V gene as SGHRS and YFSETQ. V gives up 3 bases and J gives up 0 bases, and the segment between their germline ends measures 14 bases. The study at large found these results: The amount of clinical and demographic metadata varied by source and participant and was provided uncurated.

This chain is built from TRBV5-1 and TRBJ2-3, with TRBD2 perhaps the D gene, on 6 matching bases. Sequencing was carried out using peripheral blood. The TCR originated in a man aged 50-60 years with acute or convalescent COVID-19. CDR3 loop: CASSSGLRTSTDTQYF. The DNA sequence is given as TGCGCCAGCAGCTCGGGACTCAGGACAAGCACAGATACGCAGTATTTT.